This paragraph reports one TCR beta chain. The germline V and J ends were trimmed by 3 bases and 3 bases, with 6 bases remaining between them. The CDR3 covers 14 residues. CDR1 MNHEY and CDR2 SMNVEV come from the germline V gene (reference sequence). The table came from immunoSEQ multiplex PCR; TCRdb's copy has only in-frame clones and leaves some out. The sample shows about 250,000 clones, roughly four fifths of them seen only once. The data originate from a study of blood T cell repertoires in COVID-19. The chain recombines TRBV27 with TRBJ1-6; D gene unclear. Sequencing was done on a sample of peripheral blood. The sequence derives from a man in his fifties with active or convalescent COVID-19. The DNA for the CDR3 is TGTGCCAGCAGTTTTGACTACTATAATTCACCCCTCCACTTT. Amino acid sequence: CASSFDYYNSPLHF.